This T cell receptor beta chain came from a study of blood T cells in healthy people across ages. This clonotype was seen a single time. The germline V gene has CDR1 LGHNA and CDR2 YSLEER. The CDR3 length is 15 residues. The V segment lost 2 bases and the J segment 6 bases; nucleotides outside the gene matches: 5. A second PCR of roughly 7 to 11 cycles used a sample-barcoded 5' primer and a J-beta primer mix. TCRdb redid the calling of the 5' RACE reads with MiXCR, one entry per CDR3 protein. Of approximately 880,000 distinct CDR3 sequences listed, around 48% are singletons. Those donating, healthy Caucasian individuals from Russia, were aged about 6 to 100.

The J gene is TRBJ1-2, the V gene TRBV4-3, with 11 positions matching TRBD1. Sequencing used blood. The clonotype was recovered from a man aged 25-45 years in good health. The CDR3, as DNA: TGCGCCAGCAGCCAACCGGGACAGGGGGGGGATGGCTACACCTTC. Translating it yields CASSQPGQGGDGYTF.